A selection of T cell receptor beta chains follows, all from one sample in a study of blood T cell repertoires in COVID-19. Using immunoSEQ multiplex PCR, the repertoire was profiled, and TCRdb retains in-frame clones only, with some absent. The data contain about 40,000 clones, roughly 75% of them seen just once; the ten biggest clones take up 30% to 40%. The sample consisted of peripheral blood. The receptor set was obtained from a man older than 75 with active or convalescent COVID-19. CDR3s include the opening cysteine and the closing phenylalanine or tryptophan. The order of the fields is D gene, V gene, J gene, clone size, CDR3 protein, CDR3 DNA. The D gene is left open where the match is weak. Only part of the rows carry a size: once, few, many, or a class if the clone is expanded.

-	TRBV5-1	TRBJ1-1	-	CASSPTASNTEAFF	TGCGCCAGCAGCCCCACAGCTTCGAACACTGAAGCTTTCTTT
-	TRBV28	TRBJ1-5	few	CASRVWGQPQHF	TGTGCCAGCAGGGTGTGGGGCCAGCCCCAGCATTTT
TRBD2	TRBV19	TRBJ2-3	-	CASSTSGGTDTQYF	TGTGCCAGTAGTACTAGCGGGGGCACAGATACGCAGTATTTT
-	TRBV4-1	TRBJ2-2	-	CASSQVRGSNTGELFF	TGCGCCAGCAGCCAAGTAAGGGGGTCGAACACCGGGGAGCTGTTTTTT
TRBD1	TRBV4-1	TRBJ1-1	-	CASRQGTSGTEAFF	TGCGCCAGCCGACAGGGGACTTCTGGCACTGAAGCTTTCTTT
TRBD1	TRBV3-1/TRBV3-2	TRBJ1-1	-	CASSFNTGDTEAFF	TGTGCCAGCAGCTTTAACACAGGGGACACTGAAGCTTTCTTT
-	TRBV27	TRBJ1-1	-	CASSLLGGGTEAFF	TGTGCCAGCAGTTTATTAGGGGGTGGTACTGAAGCTTTCTTT
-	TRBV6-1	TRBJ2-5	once	CASREQVQETQYF	TGTGCCAGCAGAGAGCAGGTCCAAGAGACCCAGTACTTC
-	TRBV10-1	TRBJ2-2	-	CASPFVSVAGELFF	TGCGCCAGCCCCTTCGTTAGTGTGGCCGGGGAGCTGTTTTTT
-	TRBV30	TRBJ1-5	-	CAWSVGSGRNQPQHF	TGTGCCTGGAGTGTCGGGAGCGGGAGGAATCAGCCCCAGCATTTT
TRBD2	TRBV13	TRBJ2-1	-	CASSLLAGGYNEQFF	TGTGCCAGCAGCTTACTAGCGGGAGGGTACAATGAGCAGTTCTTC
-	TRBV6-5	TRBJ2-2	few	CASSYSSGGGELFF	TGTGCCAGCAGTTACTCGAGTGGCGGCGGGGAGCTGTTTTTT
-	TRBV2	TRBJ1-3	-	CATQISSGNTIYF	TGTGCCACCCAGATCTCCTCTGGAAACACCATATATTTT
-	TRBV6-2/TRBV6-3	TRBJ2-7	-	CASSLLGGPFYEQYF	TGTGCCAGCAGCCTCCTCGGCGGGCCCTTCTACGAGCAGTACTTC
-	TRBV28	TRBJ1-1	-	CASSAVGGLNTEAFF	TGTGCCAGCAGTGCGGTGGGAGGGTTGAACACTGAAGCTTTCTTT
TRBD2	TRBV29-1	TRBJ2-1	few	CSVRTSGYNEQFF	TGCAGCGTACGGACTAGCGGTTACAATGAGCAGTTCTTC
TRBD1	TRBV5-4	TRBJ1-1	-	CASSFQGANTEAFF	TGTGCCAGCAGCTTCCAGGGGGCGAACACTGAAGCTTTCTTT
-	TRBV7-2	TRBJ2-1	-	CASSPSRDSSYNEQFF	TGTGCCAGCAGTCCATCGCGGGATAGCTCCTACAATGAGCAGTTCTTC
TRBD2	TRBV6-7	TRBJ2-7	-	CASSYPRIAGEPHEQYF	TGTGCCAGCAGTTACCCCCGGATAGCGGGAGAGCCCCACGAGCAGTACTTC
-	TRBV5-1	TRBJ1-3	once	CASSLDPLSSGNTIYF	TGCGCCAGCAGCTTGGATCCCCTCTCCTCTGGAAACACCATATATTTT
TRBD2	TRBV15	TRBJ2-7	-	CATSGTSGRKYEQYF	TGTGCCACCAGCGGGACTAGCGGGAGAAAGTACGAGCAGTACTTC
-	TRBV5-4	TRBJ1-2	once	CASSLLGVPVYGYTF	TGTGCCAGCAGCTTACTTGGAGTCCCCGTCTATGGCTACACCTTC
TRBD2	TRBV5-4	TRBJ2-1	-	CASSPLTSGPNEQFF	TGTGCCAGCAGCCCCCTGACTAGCGGTCCCAATGAGCAGTTCTTC
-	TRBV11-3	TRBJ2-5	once	CASSRGGVQETQYF	TGTGCCAGCAGTCGAGGGGGGGTCCAAGAGACCCAGTACTTC
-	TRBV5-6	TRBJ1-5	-	CASSRRQVSNQPQHF	TGTGCCAGCAGCAGACGACAGGTTAGCAATCAGCCCCAGCATTTT
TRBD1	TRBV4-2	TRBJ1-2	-	CASSQADRGDYGYTF	TGTGCCAGCAGCCAAGCCGACAGGGGGGACTATGGCTACACCTTC
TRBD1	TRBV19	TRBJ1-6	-	CASSKGQEFNSPLHF	TGTGCCAGCTCAAAGGGACAGGAATTTAATTCACCCCTCCACTTT
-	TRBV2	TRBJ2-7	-	CASSAGRAVRNYYEQYF	TGTGCCAGCAGTGCGGGAAGGGCCGTCCGAAATTACTACGAGCAGTACTTC
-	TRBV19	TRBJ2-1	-	CASSMVAVPYNEQFF	TGTGCCAGTAGTATGGTAGCTGTTCCTTACAATGAGCAGTTCTTC
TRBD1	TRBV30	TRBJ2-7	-	CAWGDRAYEQYF	TGTGCCTGGGGGGACAGGGCCTACGAGCAGTACTTC
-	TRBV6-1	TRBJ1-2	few	CASSEAPGANYGYTF	TGTGCCAGCAGTGAAGCTCCGGGGGCTAACTATGGCTACACCTTC
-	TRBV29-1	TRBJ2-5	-	CSVRGGGNVETQYF	TGCAGCGTTCGAGGGGGGGGGAATGTGGAGACCCAGTACTTC
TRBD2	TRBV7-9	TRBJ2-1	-	CASSDVASGGLREQFF	TGTGCCAGCAGCGACGTAGCTAGCGGGGGCCTTCGTGAGCAGTTCTTC
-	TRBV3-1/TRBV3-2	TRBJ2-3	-	CASRLRDRTDTQYF	TGTGCCAGCAGACTCAGGGATCGCACAGATACGCAGTATTTT
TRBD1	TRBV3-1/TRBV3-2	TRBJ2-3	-	CASSFRYRDRGADTQYF	TGTGCCAGCAGCTTTAGGTATCGGGACAGGGGTGCAGATACGCAGTATTTT
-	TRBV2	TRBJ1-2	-	CASSSAPEAGYTF	TGTGCCAGCAGTTCGGCACCAGAGGCTGGCTACACCTTC
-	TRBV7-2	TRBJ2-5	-	CASSLKARGETQYF	TGTGCCAGCAGCTTAAAGGCGCGGGGAGAGACCCAGTACTTC
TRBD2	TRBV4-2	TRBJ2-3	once	CASSQLNLAGEGTDTQYF	TGTGCCAGCAGCCAATTAAACCTAGCGGGAGAGGGCACAGATACGCAGTATTTT
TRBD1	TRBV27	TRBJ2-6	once	CASSLGQGGSGANVLTF	TGTGCCAGCAGTTTGGGACAGGGGGGCTCTGGGGCCAACGTCCTGACTTTC
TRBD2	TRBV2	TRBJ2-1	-	CASSESSGRAYEQFF	TGTGCCAGCAGTGAGTCGAGCGGGAGGGCGTATGAGCAGTTCTTC